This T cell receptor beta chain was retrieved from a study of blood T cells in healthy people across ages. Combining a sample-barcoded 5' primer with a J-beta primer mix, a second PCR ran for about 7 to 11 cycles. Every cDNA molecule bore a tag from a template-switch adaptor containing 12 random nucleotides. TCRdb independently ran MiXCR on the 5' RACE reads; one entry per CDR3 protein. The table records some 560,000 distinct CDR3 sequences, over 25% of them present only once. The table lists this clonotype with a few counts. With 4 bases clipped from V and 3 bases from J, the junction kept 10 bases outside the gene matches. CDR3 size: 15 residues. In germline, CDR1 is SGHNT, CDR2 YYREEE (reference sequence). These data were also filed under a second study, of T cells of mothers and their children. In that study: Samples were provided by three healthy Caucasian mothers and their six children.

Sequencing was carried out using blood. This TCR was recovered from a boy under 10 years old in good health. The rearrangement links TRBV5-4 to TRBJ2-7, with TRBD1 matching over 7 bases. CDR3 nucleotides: TGTGCCAGCAGCCCCGGACAGGAGGTGGGCTACGAGCAGTACTTC. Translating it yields CASSPGQEVGYEQYF.